The 16 T cell receptor beta chains listed next were all sequenced from one sample in a study of cytomegalovirus exposure and HLA in healthy donors. It was with 60 Vbeta and 13 Jbeta primers that the PCR ran. Libraries were prepared by immunoSEQ multiplex PCR; TCRdb keeps only in-frame clonotypes and omits some of them. The sample yields roughly 200,000 clones, 85% seen once. Sequenced input: PBMCs. These receptors were taken from a woman aged 45-65 years in good health and CMV-seronegative.

The chain is built from TRBV5-1 and TRBJ2-5; D may be TRBD1 (6 bases). Germline V gene sequence: CDR1 SGHRS, CDR2 YFSETQ. The CDR3 spans 13 residues. Trimming pared 1 base from V and 5 bases from J, leaving 9 bases between. The CDR3 nucleotides are TGCGCCAGCAGCTTGCAGGGGACGGAGACCCAGTACTTC. The encoded protein is CASSLQGTETQYF.

V is TRBV2 and J is TRBJ1-2, with D perhaps matching TRBD1 (6 bases). Trimming cost V 6 bases and J 0 bases, with 14 bases left between them. This CDR3 region has 15 residues. Germline CDR1 is SNHLY and CDR2 is FYNNEI. The CDR3 protein is CASSLQGPANYGYTF. The DNA of the CDR3 is TGTGCCAGCAGCTTACAGGGCCCTGCTAACTATGGCTACACCTTC.

This rearrangement joins TRBV5-1 to TRBJ2-1; the match to TRBD2 covers 8 bases. The trim removed 5 bases at V and 2 bases at J, leaving 9 bases unmatched. Germline lookup yields CDR1 SGHRS and CDR2 YFSETQ. The CDR3 extends over 16 amino acids. The CDR3 DNA is TGCGCCAGCAGTCCCAAACAGCGGGAGCCCTACAATGAGCAGTTCTTC. This codes for CASSPKQREPYNEQFF.

The count of this clone is one. This rearrangement joins TRBV19 to TRBJ2-1; 7 positions agree with TRBD2. The length of the CDR3 is 13 residues. J lost 9 bases, V lost 4 bases, and 6 bases had no gene match. Germline V gene lookup returns CDR1 LNHDA and CDR2 SQIVND (reference sequence). DNA of the CDR3: TGTGCCAGTAGTAGGGAGGGACGAGCTGAGCAGTTCTTC. Protein sequence: CASSREGRAEQFF. Full variable domain (remainder filled in from reference TRBV19 and TRBJ2-1): DGGITQSPKYLFRKEGQNVTLSCEQNLNHDAMYWYRQDPGQGLRLIYYSQIVNDFQKGDIAEGYSVSREKKESFPLTVTSAQKNPTAFYLCASSREGRAEQFFGPGTRLTVL.

The rearrangement links TRBV11-3 to TRBJ2-4, with a weak D call TRBD1 (9 bases). The CDR3 has 17 amino acids. CDR1 and CDR2 (germline): SGHNT, YENEEA. Trimming cost V 5 bases and J 6 bases, with 23 bases left between them. The CDR3 loop reads CASSPGTGSRGGNIQYF. In DNA form, the CDR3 reads TGTGCCAGCAGCCCCGGGACAGGGTCCCGGGGGGGAAACATTCAGTACTTC.

The chain is built from TRBV28 and TRBJ2-4; 13 nucleotides agree with TRBD2. The CDR3 length is 19 residues. Germline V gives CDR1 MDHEN, CDR2 SYDVKM. Trimming cost V 3 bases and J 1 base; bases outside gene matches: 9. The CDR3 is CASSFRTSGSAMAKNIQYF. DNA of the CDR3: TGTGCCAGCAGTTTTCGGACTAGCGGGAGCGCTATGGCCAAAAACATTCAGTACTTC.

The gene calls are TRBV4-3 and TRBJ1-2, with 7 bases identical to TRBD1. Trimming at V came to 5 bases and at J to 4 bases, leaving 4 bases not matched to a gene. The germline gives CDR1 LGHNA, CDR2 YSLEER. This CDR3 has 13 residues. The CDR3 sequence is CASSLDRIYGYTF. The CDR3 DNA reads TGCGCCAGCAGCTTGGACAGGATCTATGGCTACACCTTC.

This rearrangement joins TRBV18 to TRBJ2-2, with D tentatively TRBD1 (5 bases). Trimming removed 0 bases at V and 4 bases at J, with 9 bases between. The CDR3 spans 15 residues. Germline values: CDR1 KGHSH, CDR2 LQKENI. The DNA for the CDR3 is TGTGCCAGCTCACCACCCCCCCAGGGCACCGGGGAGCTGTTTTTT. Translated, it gives CASSPPPQGTGELFF.

V is TRBV11-2 and J is TRBJ2-3; D possibly corresponds to TRBD2 (5 bases). The CDR3 covers 13 residues. The germline V and J ends were trimmed by 4 bases and 4 bases, with 9 bases remaining between them. CDR1 is SGHAT, CDR2 FQNNGV, per germline. This chain's CDR3 is CASSSSPSDTQYF. CDR3 in DNA: TGTGCCAGCAGCTCTAGCCCCTCAGATACGCAGTATTTT.

The rearrangement links TRBV5-4 to TRBJ2-6; weak D call: TRBD2 (5 bases). The V gene's germline CDR1 is SGHNT and CDR2 YYREEE (reference sequence). V was trimmed by 1 base and J by 0 bases, leaving 11 bases between them. The CDR3 consists of 17 residues. The CDR3 bases are TGTGCCAGCAGCTTGAACTCGGGGAGCTCTGGGGCCAACGTCCTGACTTTC. Its translation: CASSLNSGSSGANVLTF.

A remark on this clone: The junction and the germline gene differ at one end; a read error may be behind it. The chain carries TRBV28 and TRBJ2-7; D call uncertain. The germline V gene encodes CDR1 MDHEN and CDR2 SYDVKM. The CDR3 is 12 residues long. CDR3: CASSLWSYGQYF. In nucleotides, the CDR3 is TGTGCCAGCAGTTTATGGAGCTACGGGCAGTACTTC.

The J gene is TRBJ2-5, the V gene TRBV7-2; D is perhaps TRBD1 (5 bases). Trimming pared 3 bases from V and 1 base from J, leaving 9 bases between. The CDR3 covers 14 residues. Germline V gene sequence: CDR1 SGHTA, CDR2 FQGNSA. The CDR3 loop is CASSFDRFQETQYF. The DNA of the CDR3 is TGTGCCAGCAGCTTTGACAGATTCCAAGAGACCCAGTACTTC.

The V call is TRBV6-5, the J call TRBJ1-2; 11 bases map to TRBD1. V was clipped by 6 bases and J by 4 bases; unmatched bases: 7. CDR1 and CDR2 from the germline V gene are MNHEY and SVGAGI. The CDR3 covers 15 residues. The CDR3, as DNA: TGTGCCAGCAGACCCGGGACAGGGGGTACCTATGGCTACACCTTC. Translation: CASRPGTGGTYGYTF.

The chain has TRBV27 and TRBJ2-3; D is unresolved. The V end was cut by 0 bases, the J end by 5 bases, with 9 bases between. Germline V gene data show CDR1 as MNHEY and CDR2 as SMNVEV (reference sequence). The CDR3 is made up of 14 amino acids. CDR3 bases: TGTGCCAGCAGTTTATCGAGGATACGAGATACGCAGTATTTT. As protein: CASSLSRIRDTQYF.

This chain joins TRBV7-6 and TRBJ2-5, with D perhaps matching TRBD1 (6 bases). Trimming removed 6 bases from V and 4 bases from J, with 15 bases in between. CDR3 size: 14 residues. Germline CDR1 reads SGHVS; CDR2 reads FNYEAQ. As DNA, the CDR3 is TGTGCCAGCAGTTTTACAGGGTTGGGAGAGACCCAGTACTTC. Its translation: CASSFTGLGETQYF.

Only a few counts were recorded for this clone. The chain has TRBV15 and TRBJ2-7, with D tentatively TRBD2 (5 bases). The CDR3 length is 15 residues. Germline V lookup: CDR1 LNHNV, CDR2 YYDKDF (reference sequence). Between the trimmed V and J ends, which lost 1 base and 4 bases, there was a span of 14 bases. DNA for the CDR3: TGTGCCACCAGCAGAGCCAGATCTGGCGGGTACGAGCAGTACTTC. This translates into CATSRARSGGYEQYF.